This T cell receptor beta chain was recorded in a study of OX40 agonist ivuxolimab in advanced cancers. In the study overall: Patients' therapy was ivuxolimab, an antibody that acts as an agonist of OX40 (CD134).

About this clone: Its antigen is not identified.

Whole-study results and caveats: Low normalized T-cell clonal expansion also characterized some of the nonresponders.

The table came from immunoSEQ multiplex PCR; TCRdb's copy has only in-frame clones and leaves some out. This table has 67,000 or so clones, more than 85% appearing once. V lost 0 bases to trimming and J lost 6 bases, with 9 bases between them. Per the germline V gene, CDR1 is KGHSY and CDR2 is FQNENV. The CDR3 extends over 13 amino acids. This clonotype was obtained from an adult with an advanced solid tumor such as melanoma, head and neck, liver or kidney cancer. The chain couples TRBV16 to TRBJ2-7; weak D call: TRBD1 (6 bases). Sequences were derived from CD4+ or CD8+ T cells sorted from blood, sampled in a trial of the OX40 agonist ivuxolimab. CDR3 residues: CASSQSRQVEQYF. CDR3 nucleotide sequence: TGTGCCAGCAGCCAATCCAGACAGGTCGAGCAGTACTTC.